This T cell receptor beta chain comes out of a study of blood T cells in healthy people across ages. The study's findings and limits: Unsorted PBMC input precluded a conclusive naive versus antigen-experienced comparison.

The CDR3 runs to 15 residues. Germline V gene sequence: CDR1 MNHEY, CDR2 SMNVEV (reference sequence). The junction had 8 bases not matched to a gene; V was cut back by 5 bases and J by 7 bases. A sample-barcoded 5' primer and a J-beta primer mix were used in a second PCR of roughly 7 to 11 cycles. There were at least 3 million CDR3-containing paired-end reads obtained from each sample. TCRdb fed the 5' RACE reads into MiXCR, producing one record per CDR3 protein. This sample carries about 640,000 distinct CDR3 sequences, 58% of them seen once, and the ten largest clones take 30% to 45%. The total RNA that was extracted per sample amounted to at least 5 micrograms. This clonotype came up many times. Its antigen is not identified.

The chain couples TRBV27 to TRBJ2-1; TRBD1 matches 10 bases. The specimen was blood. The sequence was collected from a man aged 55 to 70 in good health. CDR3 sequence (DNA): TGTGCCAGCAGTCCAGGGGGACAGGGGTATAATGAGCAGTTCTTC. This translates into CASSPGGQGYNEQFF.